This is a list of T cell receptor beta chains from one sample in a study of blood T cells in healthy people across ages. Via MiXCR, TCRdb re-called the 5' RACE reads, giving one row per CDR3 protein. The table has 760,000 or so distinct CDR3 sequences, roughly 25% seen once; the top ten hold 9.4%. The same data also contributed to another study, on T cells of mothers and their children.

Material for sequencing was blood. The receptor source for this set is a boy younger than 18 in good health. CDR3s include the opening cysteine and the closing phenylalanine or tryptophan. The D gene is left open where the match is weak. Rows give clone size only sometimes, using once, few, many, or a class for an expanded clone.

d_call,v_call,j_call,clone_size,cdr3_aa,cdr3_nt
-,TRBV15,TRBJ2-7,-,CATSRGPGRDRLISYEQYF,TGTGCCACCAGCAGAGGACCAGGGCGGGACCGTCTTATCTCCTACGAGCAGTACTTC
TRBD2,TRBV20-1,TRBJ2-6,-,CSAPSGLAPSGANVLTF,TGCAGTGCTCCATCGGGACTAGCGCCTTCTGGGGCCAACGTCCTGACTTTC
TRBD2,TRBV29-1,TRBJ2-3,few,CSVSGGESVDTQYF,TGCAGCGTTAGCGGGGGGGAAAGTGTAGATACGCAGTATTTT
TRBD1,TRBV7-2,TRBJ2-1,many,CASSLMGQGASYNEQFF,TGTGCCAGCAGCTTAATGGGACAGGGGGCCTCCTACAATGAGCAGTTCTTC
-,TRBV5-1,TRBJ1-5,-,CARKINGKRGHNQPQHF,TGCGCCAGGAAAATAAATGGTAAACGGGGGCACAATCAGCCCCAGCATTTT
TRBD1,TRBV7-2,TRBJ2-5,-,CASSLGAGGGQETQYF,TGTGCCAGCAGCTTAGGGGCAGGGGGTGGTCAAGAGACCCAGTACTTC
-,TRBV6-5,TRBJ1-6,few,CASSYSRLSSNSPLHF,TGTGCCAGCAGTTACTCTCGCTTATCTTCTAATTCACCCCTCCACTTT
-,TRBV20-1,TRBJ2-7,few,CSAADSTYEQYF,TGCAGTGCAGCGGACAGCACCTACGAGCAGTACTTC
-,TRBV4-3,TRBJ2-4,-,CASSRNFLAGNIQYF,TGCGCCAGCAGCCGAAACTTTCTAGCCGGAAACATTCAGTACTTC
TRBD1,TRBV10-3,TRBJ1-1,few,CAIRGDREAFF,TGTGCCATCAGAGGGGACAGAGAAGCTTTCTTT
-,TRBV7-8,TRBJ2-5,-,CASSSFEETQYF,TGTGCCAGCAGCTCTTTTGAGGAGACCCAGTACTTC
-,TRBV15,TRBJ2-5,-,CATSRVLEETQYF,TGTGCCACCAGCAGAGTCCTGGAAGAGACCCAGTACTTC
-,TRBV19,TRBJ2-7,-,CASSIDPGADEQYF,TGTGCCAGTAGTATAGATCCCGGGGCCGACGAGCAGTACTTC
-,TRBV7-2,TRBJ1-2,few,CASSLRSYGYTF,TGTGCCAGCAGCTTACGTAGCTATGGCTACACCTTC
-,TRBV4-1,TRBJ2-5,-,CASSQPVNQETQYF,TGCGCCAGCAGCCAACCCGTCAACCAAGAGACCCAGTACTTC
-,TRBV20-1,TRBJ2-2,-,CSAIEKNTGELFF,TGCAGTGCTATAGAGAAGAACACCGGGGAGCTGTTTTTT
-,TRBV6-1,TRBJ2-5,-,CASSVTSYGTQYF,TGTGCCAGCAGCGTGACTAGTTATGGGACCCAGTACTTC
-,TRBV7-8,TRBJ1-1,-,CASSPETRNTEAFF,TGTGCCAGCAGCCCAGAGACCCGGAACACTGAAGCTTTCTTT
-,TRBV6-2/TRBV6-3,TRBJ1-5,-,CASSQTGPQHF,TGTGCCAGCAGCCAAACCGGACCCCAGCATTTT
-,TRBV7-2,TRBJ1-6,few,CASSLEVGRASPLHF,TGTGCCAGCAGCTTAGAGGTGGGCAGGGCATCACCCCTCCACTTT
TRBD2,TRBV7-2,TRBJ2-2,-,CASSLDRLAGNTGELFF,TGTGCCAGCAGCTTAGATCGACTAGCGGGGAACACCGGGGAGCTGTTTTTT
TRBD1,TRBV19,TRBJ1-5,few,CASAGTGEGPQHF,TGTGCCAGTGCCGGGACAGGGGAAGGGCCCCAGCATTTT
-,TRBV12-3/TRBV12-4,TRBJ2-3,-,CASSKSRQTSTDAQYF,TGTGCCAGTTCGAAGTCCCGCCAAACTAGCACAGATGCGCAGTATTTT
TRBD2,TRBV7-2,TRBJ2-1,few,CASSSLTSVNNEQFF,TGTGCCAGCAGCTCTTTGACTAGCGTGAACAATGAGCAGTTCTTC
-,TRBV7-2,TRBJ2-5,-,CASSLASGAGVETQYF,TGTGCCAGCAGCTTAGCGAGTGGTGCAGGGGTTGAGACCCAGTACTTC
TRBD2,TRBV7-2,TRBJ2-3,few,CASNPQGGDTQYF,TGTGCCAGCAACCCCCAGGGAGGGGATACGCAGTATTTT
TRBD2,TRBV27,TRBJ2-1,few,CASTVFIAGGVMNEQFF,TGTGCCAGCACCGTTTTTATAGCGGGAGGGGTAATGAATGAGCAGTTCTTC
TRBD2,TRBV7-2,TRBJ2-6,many,CASSLARLAGGRANVLTF,TGTGCCAGCAGCTTAGCTAGACTAGCGGGAGGCAGGGCCAACGTCCTGACTTTC
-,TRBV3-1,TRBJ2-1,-,CASTLLSKQGIEQFF,TGTGCCAGCACCTTACTGTCCAAACAGGGTATTGAGCAGTTCTTC
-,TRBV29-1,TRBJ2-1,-,CSVDPGGTYNEQFF,TGCAGCGTTGACCCCGGGGGAACCTACAATGAGCAGTTCTTC
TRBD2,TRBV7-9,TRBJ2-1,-,CASSLRAGESLLEQFF,TGTGCCAGCAGCTTAAGAGCGGGAGAATCACTACTTGAGCAGTTCTTC
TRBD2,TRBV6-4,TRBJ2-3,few,CASSGTSGGATDTQYF,TGTGCCAGCAGTGGGACTAGCGGGGGGGCCACAGATACGCAGTATTTT
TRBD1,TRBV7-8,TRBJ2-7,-,CASSSRDRDMYEQHF,TGTGCCAGCAGCTCGAGGGACAGGGATATGTACGAGCAGCACTTC
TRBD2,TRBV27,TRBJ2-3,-,CASSFLASGVTDTQYF,TGTGCCAGCAGTTTTTTGGCTAGCGGGGTCACAGATACGCAGTATTTT
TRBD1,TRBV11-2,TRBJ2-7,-,CASTLGGTGRYEQYF,TGTGCCAGCACCCTGGGCGGGACAGGGAGGTACGAGCAGTACTTC
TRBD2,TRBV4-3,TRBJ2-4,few,CASSPRGSGGNIQYF,TGCGCCAGCAGCCCCCGCGGTAGCGGGGGAAACATTCAGTACTTC
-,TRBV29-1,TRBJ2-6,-,CSVAPTVSGSSGANVLTF,TGCAGCGTTGCCCCGACAGTTTCAGGGAGCTCTGGGGCCAACGTCCTGACTTTC
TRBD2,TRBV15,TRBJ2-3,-,CATGRDYLTDTQYF,TGTGCCACCGGCCGGGACTACCTCACAGATACGCAGTATTTT
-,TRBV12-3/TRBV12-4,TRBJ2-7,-,CASSLYPSYEQYF,TGTGCCAGCAGTTTATACCCCAGCTACGAGCAGTACTTC
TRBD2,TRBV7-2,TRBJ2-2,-,CASSPLAGGDTGELFF,TGTGCCAGCAGCCCTCTGGCGGGAGGCGACACCGGGGAGCTGTTTTTT
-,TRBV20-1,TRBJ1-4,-,CSVRLTNEKLFF,TGCAGTGTCAGGCTGACTAATGAAAAACTGTTTTTT
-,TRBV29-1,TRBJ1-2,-,CSVENVDRFDYTF,TGCAGCGTTGAAAATGTTGACAGGTTTGACTACACCTTC
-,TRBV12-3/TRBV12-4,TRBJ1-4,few,CASSPQRPTNEKLFF,TGTGCCAGCAGTCCCCAAAGGCCAACTAATGAAAAACTGTTTTTT
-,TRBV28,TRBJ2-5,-,CASSSGGASQETQYF,TGTGCCAGCAGTAGCGGTGGGGCCTCCCAAGAGACCCAGTACTTC
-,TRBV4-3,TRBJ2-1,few,CASSQDLSREQFF,TGCGCCAGCAGCCAAGATCTTAGCAGAGAGCAGTTCTTC
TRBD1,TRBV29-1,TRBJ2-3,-,CSVDGTGATDTQYF,TGCAGCGTGGACGGGACAGGGGCCACAGATACGCAGTATTTT
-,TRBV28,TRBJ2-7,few,CASSLLWTVYEQYF,TGTGCCAGCAGTTTACTCTGGACAGTCTACGAGCAGTACTTC
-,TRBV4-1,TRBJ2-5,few,CASSQVARVQETQYF,TGCGCCAGCAGCCAAGTGGCTAGGGTTCAAGAGACCCAGTACTTC
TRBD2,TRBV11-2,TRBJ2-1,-,CASSLRRAGGGYNEQFF,TGTGCCAGCAGCTTACGACGCGCGGGAGGGGGTTACAATGAGCAGTTCTTC
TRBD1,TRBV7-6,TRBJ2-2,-,CASSLYTWDRGYVGELFF,TGTGCCAGCAGCTTATACACTTGGGACAGGGGCTATGTCGGGGAGCTGTTTTTT
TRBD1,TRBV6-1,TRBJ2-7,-,CASSESVTGDEQYF,TGTGCCAGCAGTGAGAGTGTGACAGGGGACGAGCAGTACTTC
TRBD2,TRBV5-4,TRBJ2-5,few,CASSQFGLAGIETQYF,TGTGCCAGCAGCCAATTCGGGCTAGCGGGAATAGAGACCCAGTACTTC
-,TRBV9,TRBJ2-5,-,CASSRGRYQETQYF,TGTGCCAGCAGTCGGGGGCGCTACCAAGAGACCCAGTACTTC
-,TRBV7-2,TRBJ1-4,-,CASSTLESSLFF,TGTGCCAGCAGCACTCTTGAGAGTAGTCTGTTTTTT
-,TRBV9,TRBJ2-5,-,CASSARVGPGETQYF,TGTGCCAGCAGCGCCCGGGTCGGGCCCGGAGAGACCCAGTACTTC
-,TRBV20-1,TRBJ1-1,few,CSAQGGRDTPREAEAFF,TGCAGTGCCCAAGGGGGTCGGGACACCCCCCGGGAGGCTGAAGCTTTCTTT